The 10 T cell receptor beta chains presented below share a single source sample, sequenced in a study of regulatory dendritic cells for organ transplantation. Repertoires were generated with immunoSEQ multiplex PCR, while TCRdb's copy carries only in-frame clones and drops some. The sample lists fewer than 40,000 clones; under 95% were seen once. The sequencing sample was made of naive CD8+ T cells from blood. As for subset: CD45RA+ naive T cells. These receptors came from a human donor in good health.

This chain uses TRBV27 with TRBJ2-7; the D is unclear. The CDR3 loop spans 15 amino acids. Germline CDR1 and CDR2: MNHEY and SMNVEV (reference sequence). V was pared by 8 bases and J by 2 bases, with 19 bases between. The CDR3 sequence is CASLFSAGPTYEQYF. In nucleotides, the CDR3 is TGTGCCAGCCTCTTCTCGGCAGGCCCGACCTACGAGCAGTACTTC.

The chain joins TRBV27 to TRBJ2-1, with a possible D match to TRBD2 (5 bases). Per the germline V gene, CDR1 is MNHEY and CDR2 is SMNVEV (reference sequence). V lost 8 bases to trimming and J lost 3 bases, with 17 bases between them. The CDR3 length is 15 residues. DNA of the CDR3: TGTGCCAGCTTCTTTCGGGAAGCCCTCTACAATGAGCAGTTCTTC. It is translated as CASFFREALYNEQFF.

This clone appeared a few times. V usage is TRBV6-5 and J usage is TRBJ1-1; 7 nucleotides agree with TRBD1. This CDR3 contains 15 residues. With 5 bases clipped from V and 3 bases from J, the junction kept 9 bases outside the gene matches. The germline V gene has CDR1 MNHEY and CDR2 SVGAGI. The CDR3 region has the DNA TGTGCCAGCAGTCCAGAAACAGGGGCTTACACTGAAGCTTTCTTT. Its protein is CASSPETGAYTEAFF.

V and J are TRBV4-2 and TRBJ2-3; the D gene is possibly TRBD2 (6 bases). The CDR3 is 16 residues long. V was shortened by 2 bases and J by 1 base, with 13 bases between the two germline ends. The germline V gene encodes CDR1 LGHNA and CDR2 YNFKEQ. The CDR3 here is CASSQLLSGGTDTQYF. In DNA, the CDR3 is TGTGCCAGCAGCCAACTGTTGTCGGGAGGCACAGATACGCAGTATTTT.

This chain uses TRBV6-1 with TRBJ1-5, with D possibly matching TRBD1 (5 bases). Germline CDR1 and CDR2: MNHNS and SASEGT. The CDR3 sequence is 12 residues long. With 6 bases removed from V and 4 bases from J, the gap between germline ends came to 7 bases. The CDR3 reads CASRTVNQPQHF. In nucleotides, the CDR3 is TGTGCCAGCAGGACAGTGAATCAGCCCCAGCATTTT.

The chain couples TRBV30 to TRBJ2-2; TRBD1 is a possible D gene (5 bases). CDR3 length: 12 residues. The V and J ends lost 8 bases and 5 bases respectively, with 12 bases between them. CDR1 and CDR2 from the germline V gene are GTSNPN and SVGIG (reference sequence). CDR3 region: CASPGWTGELFF. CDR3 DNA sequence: TGTGCCAGCCCAGGGTGGACCGGGGAGCTGTTTTTT.

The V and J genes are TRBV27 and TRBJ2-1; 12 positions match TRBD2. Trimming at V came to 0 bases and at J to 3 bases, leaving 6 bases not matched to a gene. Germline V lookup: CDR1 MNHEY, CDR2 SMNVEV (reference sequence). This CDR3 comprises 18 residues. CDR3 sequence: CASSLSVTSGSFYNEQFF. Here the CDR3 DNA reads TGTGCCAGCAGTTTATCTGTGACTAGCGGGAGTTTCTACAATGAGCAGTTCTTC.

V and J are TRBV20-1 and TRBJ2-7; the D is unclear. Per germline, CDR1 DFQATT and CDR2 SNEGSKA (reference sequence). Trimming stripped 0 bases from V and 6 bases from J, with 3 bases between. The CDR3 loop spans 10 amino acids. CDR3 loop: CSAREAEQYF. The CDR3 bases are TGCAGTGCTAGAGAGGCCGAGCAGTACTTC.

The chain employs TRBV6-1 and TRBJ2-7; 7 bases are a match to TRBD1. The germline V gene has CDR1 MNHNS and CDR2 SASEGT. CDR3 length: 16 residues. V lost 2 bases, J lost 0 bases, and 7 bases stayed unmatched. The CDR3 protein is CASSESWDRDSYEQYF. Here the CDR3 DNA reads TGTGCCAGCAGTGAAAGTTGGGACAGAGACTCCTACGAGCAGTACTTC.

The DNA of the CDR3 is TGTGCCAGTAGTATCGACCTCGAGACTTACTACTATGGCTACACCTTC. This gives the protein CASSIDLETYYYGYTF. The V and J genes are TRBV19 and TRBJ1-2, with D unresolved. Per germline, CDR1 LNHDA and CDR2 SQIVND (reference sequence). The CDR3 loop spans 16 amino acids. V gave up 3 bases and J gave up 3 bases, with 17 bases separating them.